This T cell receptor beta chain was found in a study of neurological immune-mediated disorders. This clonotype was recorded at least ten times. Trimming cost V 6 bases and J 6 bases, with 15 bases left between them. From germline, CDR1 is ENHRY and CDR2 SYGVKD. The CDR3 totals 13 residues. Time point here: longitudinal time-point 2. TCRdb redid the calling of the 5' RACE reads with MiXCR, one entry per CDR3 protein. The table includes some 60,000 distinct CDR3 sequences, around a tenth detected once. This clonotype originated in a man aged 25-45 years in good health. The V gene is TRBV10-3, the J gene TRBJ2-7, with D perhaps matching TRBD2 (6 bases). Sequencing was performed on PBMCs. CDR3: CAISDIGSSEQYF. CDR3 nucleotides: TGTGCCATCAGCGACATCGGGAGTAGCGAGCAGTACTTC.